One and the same sample provided the 27 T cell receptor beta chains below, sequenced in a study of T cells in Graves' hyperthyroidism and ophthalmopathy. RNA transcripts gave rise to amplified TCR beta CDR3 regions. The primer set for the first-round RT-PCR of the TCR CDR3 was HTBI. TCRdb independently ran MiXCR on the multiplex PCR reads; one entry per CDR3 protein. The sample contains about 400,000 distinct CDR3 sequences, roughly 15% of which appear only once. The sequencing input was blood. Receptors originate from a woman in her sixties or seventies with Graves' ophthalmopathy.

In its sample, this clonotype was seen a few times. The chain links TRBV11-2 to TRBJ2-6; the D gene is possibly TRBD1 (6 bases). The CDR3 totals 15 residues. Germline V gives CDR1 SGHAT, CDR2 FQNNGV. Between the trimmed V and J ends, which lost 8 bases and 0 bases, there was a span of 11 bases. As DNA, the CDR3 is TGTGCCAGCGCGCTCAGGGGCTCTGGGGCCAACGTCCTGACTTTC. Residues: CASALRGSGANVLTF.

The rearrangement links TRBV19 to TRBJ1-1; a possible D gene is TRBD1 (5 bases). Trimming left V 3 bases short and J 2 bases short, with 16 bases between. Germline lookup yields CDR1 LNHDA and CDR2 SQIVND (reference sequence). CDR3 size: 16 residues. The CDR3, as DNA: TGTGCCAGTAGTATCTCCGGGGCAGACGACAACACTGAAGCTTTCTTT. It codes for CASSISGADDNTEAFF.

This clonotype was seen repeatedly, ten times or more. This chain uses TRBV7-2 with TRBJ2-3; 11 bases are a match to TRBD1. The CDR3 runs 15 residues. Trimming cost V 3 bases and J 6 bases; bases outside gene matches: 5. CDR1 and CDR2 from the germline V gene are SGHTA and FQGNSA. The CDR3 nucleotides read TGTGCCAGCAGCTTGGACAGGGGGCTCTTTGATACGCAGTATTTT. It specifies CASSLDRGLFDTQYF.

In its sample, this clonotype was seen many times. The V gene is TRBV7-2, the J gene TRBJ2-7; perhaps TRBD2 as D (6 bases). CDR3 length: 16 amino acids. CDR1 and CDR2 (germline): SGHTA, FQGNSA. V was shortened by 2 bases and J by 1 base, with 15 bases between the two germline ends. In DNA form, the CDR3 reads TGTGCCAGCAGCTTACTTCCCGGGAGTCATTCCTACGAGCAGTACTTC. It yields the protein CASSLLPGSHSYEQYF.

This clonotype was recorded many times. This sequence joins TRBV28 and TRBJ2-7; D call uncertain. The germline V gene has CDR1 MDHEN and CDR2 SYDVKM. The CDR3 length is 13 residues. V shed 2 bases and J shed 2 bases, with 7 bases lying between them. The CDR3 is CASSLKNPYEQYF. The DNA for the CDR3 is TGTGCCAGCAGTTTAAAGAACCCCTACGAGCAGTACTTC.

There are many counts of this clonotype. The chain couples TRBV3-1 to TRBJ2-3; 8 nucleotides line up with TRBD2. The trim removed 0 bases at V and 5 bases at J, leaving 4 bases unmatched. CDR1 is LGHDT and CDR2 is YNNKEL in the germline V gene (reference sequence). This CDR3 has 15 residues. The CDR3 here is CASSQEGLAGDTQYF. The CDR3 DNA follows: TGTGCCAGCAGCCAAGAAGGGCTAGCGGGAGATACGCAGTATTTT.

Note on this clonotype: A much larger clone differs by one base, so this may be a read error. The CDR3 is CASSEATGNQPQHF. The CDR3 DNA reads TGTGCCAGCAGTGAGGCCACAGGTAATCAGCCCCAGCATTTT. The rearrangement links TRBV2 to TRBJ1-5, with a tentative D call TRBD1 (5 bases). The V end was cut by 3 bases, the J end by 4 bases, with 10 bases between. The CDR3 is made up of 14 amino acids. Germline CDR1 SNHLY, CDR2 FYNNEI.

This clonotype was found a few times. V usage is TRBV28 and J usage is TRBJ1-5; TRBD1 might be the D (5 bases). CDR1 and CDR2 from the germline V gene are MDHEN and SYDVKM. V gave up 5 bases and J gave up 6 bases, with 14 bases separating them. This CDR3 is 14 amino acids long. The CDR3 sequence is CASSPGGVGQPQHF. As DNA, the CDR3 is TGTGCCAGCAGTCCGGGGGGGGTCGGTCAGCCCCAGCATTTT.

This chain links TRBV28 with TRBJ1-5, with D maybe TRBD1 (5 bases). There are 15 residues in the CDR3. From germline, CDR1 is MDHEN and CDR2 SYDVKM. V shed 5 bases and J shed 4 bases, with 15 bases lying between them. The CDR3 reads CASSPPRGGNQPQHF. DNA of the CDR3: TGTGCCAGCAGTCCTCCTAGGGGCGGGAATCAGCCCCAGCATTTT.

This clonotype was picked up many times. The chain has TRBV28 and TRBJ2-5, with D unresolved. V was shortened by 6 bases and J by 7 bases, with 15 bases between the two germline ends. Germline assignment: CDR1 MDHEN and CDR2 SYDVKM. There are 13 residues in the CDR3. The CDR3 protein is CASSPDGLGTQYF. In DNA, the CDR3 is TGTGCCAGCAGCCCTGACGGCCTAGGGACCCAGTACTTC.

This clonotype has a handful of counts. J is TRBJ2-7 and V is TRBV2; the D gene is possibly TRBD1 (6 bases). The germline CDR1 and CDR2 sequences are SNHLY and FYNNEI. The length of the CDR3 is 12 residues. V lost 6 bases and J 4 bases, leaving 10 bases between the germline ends. As DNA, the CDR3 is TGTGCCAGCAGCGACGGACAGTACGAGCAGTACTTC. It yields the protein CASSDGQYEQYF. Full variable domain (missing parts from reference TRBV2 and TRBJ2-7): EPEVTQTPSHQVTQMGQEVILRCVPISNHLYFYWYRQILGQKVEFLVSFYNNEISEKSEIFDDQFSVERPDGSNFTLKIRSTKLEDSAMYFCASSDGQYEQYFGPGTRLTVT.

The rearrangement joins TRBV4-1 to TRBJ1-3, with 8 bases aligning to TRBD1. CDR1 and CDR2 (germline): MGHRA, YSYEKL. V shed 6 bases and J 2 bases; nucleotides not matched to a gene: 3. CDR3 length: 14 residues. DNA for the CDR3: TGCGCCAGCAGACTGGACAGGGCTGGAAACACCATATATTTT. Its translation is CASRLDRAGNTIYF.

This clonotype was counted at least ten times. This chain uses TRBV3-1 with TRBJ2-7, with D possibly being TRBD1 or TRBD2 (6 bases each). Germline V lookup: CDR1 LGHDT, CDR2 YNNKEL (reference sequence). The V end was cut by 5 bases, the J end by 3 bases, with 11 bases between. This CDR3 has 13 amino acids. The CDR3 DNA reads TGTGCCAGCAGCAAAAGGGGGGACTACGAGCAGTACTTC. The encoded protein is CASSKRGDYEQYF.

The table lists this clonotype with a few counts. The chain links TRBV7-9 to TRBJ2-1; 10 bases line up with TRBD2. J was trimmed by 7 bases and V by 4 bases; bases with no gene match: 7. Germline V gene lookup returns CDR1 SEHNR and CDR2 FQNEAQ (reference sequence). There are 15 residues in the CDR3. The DNA of the CDR3 is TGTGCCAGCAGCTCTAGCGGGAGAGGTATAAATGAGCAGTTCTTC. This codes for CASSSSGRGINEQFF.

This clonotype was observed many times. The chain is built from TRBV2 and TRBJ1-2; 8 bases map to TRBD1. The germline CDR1 and CDR2 sequences are SNHLY and FYNNEI. Trimming removed 4 bases from V and 2 bases from J; junction bases left unmatched: 3. The CDR3 is made up of 14 amino acids. CDR3 sequence reads: CASSGQGANYGYTF. CDR3 coding DNA: TGTGCCAGCAGTGGCCAGGGGGCCAACTATGGCTACACCTTC.

The CDR3 nucleotides read TGTGCCAGCAGGGCCGGGACTAGCTCAATCAGTGAGCAGTTCTTC. Residues: CASRAGTSSISEQFF. The chain is built from TRBV7-8 and TRBJ2-1, with 9 nucleotides matching TRBD2. V lost 6 bases to trimming and J lost 9 bases; unmatched junction nucleotides: 12. The CDR3 is 15 residues long. Germline-derived CDR1 and CDR2 are SGHVS and FQNEAQ.

This clonotype was detected many times. The chain carries TRBV2 and TRBJ2-3; 15 bases fit TRBD2. Trimming took 6 bases from V and 4 from J; bases not matched to a gene: 2. CDR1 is SNHLY and CDR2 is FYNNEI in the germline V gene. The CDR3 consists of 15 residues. CDR3 loop: CASSGLAGGPDTQYF. The CDR3 DNA is TGTGCCAGCAGCGGACTAGCGGGAGGGCCAGATACGCAGTATTTT.

The rearrangement joins TRBV25-1 to TRBJ2-3; 7 positions match TRBD1. The CDR3 loop spans 14 amino acids. The J segment lost 4 bases and the V segment lost 6 bases, leaving 7 bases of the junction unmatched. Germline values: CDR1 MGHDK, CDR2 SYGVNS. CDR3 DNA sequence: TGTGCCAGCAGCGAACAGGGGTGGCCAGATACGCAGTATTTT. This gives the protein CASSEQGWPDTQYF.

This clonotype was detected ten times or more. The V call is TRBV11-2, the J call TRBJ2-7, with D tentatively TRBD1 or TRBD2 (6 bases each). Trimming stripped 0 bases from V and 5 bases from J, with 14 bases between. The CDR3 is made up of 15 amino acids. Germline CDR1 is SGHAT and CDR2 is FQNNGV. The chain's CDR3 is CASSLEPVGGHEQYF. CDR3 DNA: TGTGCCAGCAGCTTAGAACCTGTGGGGGGCCACGAGCAGTACTTC.

This clonotype was seen at least ten times. The chain links TRBV2 to TRBJ2-2, with 7 bases aligning to TRBD1. V dropped 5 bases and J dropped 4; count of bases not matched to a gene: 10. The CDR3 totals 16 residues. CDR1 and CDR2 (germline): SNHLY, FYNNEI. The CDR3 loop reads CASSKDRVVGTGELFF. For the CDR3, the DNA is TGTGCCAGCAGTAAAGACAGGGTCGTCGGCACCGGGGAGCTGTTTTTT. The full variable domain, with the rest looked up from reference TRBV2 and TRBJ2-2, is EPEVTQTPSHQVTQMGQEVILRCVPISNHLYFYWYRQILGQKVEFLVSFYNNEISEKSEIFDDQFSVERPDGSNFTLKIRSTKLEDSAMYFCASSKDRVVGTGELFFGEGSRLTVL.

The table lists this clonotype with a few counts. The rearrangement uses TRBV4-2 and TRBJ1-5; D remains unclear. Trimming left V 0 bases short and J 5 bases short, with 14 bases between. CDR1 and CDR2 from the germline V gene are LGHNA and YNFKEQ. This CDR3 has 16 amino acids. CDR3 nucleotides: TGTGCCAGCAGCCAAGATATGGATCTAAGTTATCAGCCCCAGCATTTT. Amino acids: CASSQDMDLSYQPQHF.

The table lists this clonotype with many counts. The rearrangement uses TRBV5-1 and TRBJ1-1; 8 bases agree with TRBD1. Losses at the gene ends were 4 bases for V and 4 bases for J; bases not matched to a gene: 9. Germline CDR1 is SGHRS and CDR2 is YFSETQ. This CDR3 is 15 amino acids long. CDR3 sequence reads: CASSSGQGDGTEAFF. The CDR3 bases are TGCGCCAGCAGCAGCGGACAGGGTGACGGCACTGAAGCTTTCTTT. Variable domain in full (rest from reference TRBV5-1 and TRBJ1-1): KAGVTQTPRYLIKTRGQQVTLSCSPISGHRSVSWYQQTPGQGLQFLFEYFSETQRNKGNFPGRFSGRQFSNSRSEMNVSTLELGDSALYLCASSSGQGDGTEAFFGQGTRLTVV.

At least ten counts were recorded for this clonotype. The V call is TRBV12-3 or TRBV12-4, the J call TRBJ1-5; 9 bases align to TRBD1. This CDR3 contains 14 residues. The trim removed 6 bases at V and 7 bases at J, leaving 7 bases unmatched. The CDR3 reads CASSAGQGRQPQHF. CDR3 coding DNA: TGTGCCAGCAGCGCGGGACAGGGAAGGCAGCCCCAGCATTTT.

This clonotype was recorded at least ten times. The chain carries TRBV5-1 and TRBJ1-1; possibly TRBD1 for D (6 bases). CDR1 is SGHRS and CDR2 is YFSETQ in the germline V gene. Trimming shortened V by 2 bases and J by 4 bases, and 9 bases separated the two germline ends. The CDR3 length is 13 residues. CDR3 bases: TGCGCCAGCAGCTTCCCGGGGGCCACTGAAGCTTTCTTT. Translation gives CASSFPGATEAFF. Variable domain in full (rest from reference TRBV5-1 and TRBJ1-1): KAGVTQTPRYLIKTRGQQVTLSCSPISGHRSVSWYQQTPGQGLQFLFEYFSETQRNKGNFPGRFSGRQFSNSRSEMNVSTLELGDSALYLCASSFPGATEAFFGQGTRLTVV.

A note on this clonotype: A much larger clonotype is one base distant, so this may be a read error. This chain uses TRBV20-1 with TRBJ2-3; 11 bases match TRBD2. The CDR3 is 18 residues long. Germline V lookup: CDR1 DFQATT, CDR2 SNEGSKA (reference sequence). Here the CDR3 reads CSTRVAVGVAGGADTQYF. The CDR3 DNA follows: TGCAGTACTAGAGTGGCGGTAGGGGTAGCGGGAGGGGCAGATACGCAGTATTTT.

This clonotype has more than one count but fewer than ten. The V gene is TRBV5-1, the J gene TRBJ2-7; 14 bases agree with TRBD2. V shed 10 bases and J 3 bases; nucleotides not matched to a gene: 15. There are 17 residues in the CDR3. Germline V gene sequence: CDR1 SGHRS, CDR2 YFSETQ. The CDR3 sequence is CASTSGLAGGGGYEQYF. CDR3 bases: TGCGCCTCCACTTCTGGACTAGCGGGAGGAGGGGGCTACGAGCAGTACTTC.

This clonotype was recorded at least ten times. V usage is TRBV20-1 and J usage is TRBJ2-1; no reliable D call. Trimming took 0 bases from V and 6 from J, leaving 12 bases between them. Per germline, CDR1 DFQATT and CDR2 SNEGSKA (reference sequence). The CDR3 is made up of 14 amino acids. CDR3 nucleotide sequence: TGCAGTGCTAGAGAGGGGATTGGGTTCAATGAGCAGTTCTTC. As protein: CSAREGIGFNEQFF.